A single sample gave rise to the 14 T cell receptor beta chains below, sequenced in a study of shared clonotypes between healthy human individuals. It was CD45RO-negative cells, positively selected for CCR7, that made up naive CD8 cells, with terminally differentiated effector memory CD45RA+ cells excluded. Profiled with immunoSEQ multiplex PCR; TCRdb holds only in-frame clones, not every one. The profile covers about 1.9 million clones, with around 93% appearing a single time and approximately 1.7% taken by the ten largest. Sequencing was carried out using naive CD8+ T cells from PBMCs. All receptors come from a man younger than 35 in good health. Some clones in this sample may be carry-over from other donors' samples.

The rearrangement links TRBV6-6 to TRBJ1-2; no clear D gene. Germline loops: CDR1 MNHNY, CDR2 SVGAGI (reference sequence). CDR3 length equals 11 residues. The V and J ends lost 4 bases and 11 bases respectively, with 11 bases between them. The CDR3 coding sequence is TGTGCCAGCAGTTCACCAGATTCTTACACCTTC. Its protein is CASSSPDSYTF.

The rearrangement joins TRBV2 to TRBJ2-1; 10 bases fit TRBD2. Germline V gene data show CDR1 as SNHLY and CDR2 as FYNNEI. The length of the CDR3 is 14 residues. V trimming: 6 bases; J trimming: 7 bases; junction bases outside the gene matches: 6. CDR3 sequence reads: CASRVAGGINEQFF. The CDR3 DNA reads TGTGCCAGCAGAGTAGCGGGAGGCATAAATGAGCAGTTCTTC.

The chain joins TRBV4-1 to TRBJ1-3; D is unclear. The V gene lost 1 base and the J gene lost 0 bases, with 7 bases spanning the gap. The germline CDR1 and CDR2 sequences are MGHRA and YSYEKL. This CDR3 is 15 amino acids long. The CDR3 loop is CASSQGRYSGNTIYF. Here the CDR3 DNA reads TGCGCCAGCAGCCAAGGACGGTACTCTGGAAACACCATATATTTT.

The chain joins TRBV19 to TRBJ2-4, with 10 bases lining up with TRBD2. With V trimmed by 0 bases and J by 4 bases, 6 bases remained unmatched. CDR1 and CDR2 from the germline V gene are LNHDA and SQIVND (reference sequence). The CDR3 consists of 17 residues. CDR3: CASSIDKREGFKNIQYF. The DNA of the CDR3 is TGTGCCAGTAGTATAGATAAGCGGGAGGGGTTTAAAAACATTCAGTACTTC. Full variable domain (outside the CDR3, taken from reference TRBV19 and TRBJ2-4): DGGITQSPKYLFRKEGQNVTLSCEQNLNHDAMYWYRQDPGQGLRLIYYSQIVNDFQKGDIAEGYSVSREKKESFPLTVTSAQKNPTAFYLCASSIDKREGFKNIQYFGAGTRLSVL.

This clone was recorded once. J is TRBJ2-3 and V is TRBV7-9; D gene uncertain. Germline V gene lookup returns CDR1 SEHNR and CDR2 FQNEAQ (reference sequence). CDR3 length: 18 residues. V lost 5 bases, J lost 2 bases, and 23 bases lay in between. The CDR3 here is CASSLDARGPSYTDTQYF. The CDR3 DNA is TGTGCCAGCAGCCTCGACGCTCGAGGACCGTCATACACAGATACGCAGTATTTT.

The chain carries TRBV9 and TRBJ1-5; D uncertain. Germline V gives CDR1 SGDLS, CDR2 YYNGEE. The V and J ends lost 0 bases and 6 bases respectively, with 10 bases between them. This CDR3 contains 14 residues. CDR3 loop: CASSVDSGSQPQHF. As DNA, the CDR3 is TGTGCCAGCAGCGTAGATTCCGGGAGTCAGCCCCAGCATTTT.

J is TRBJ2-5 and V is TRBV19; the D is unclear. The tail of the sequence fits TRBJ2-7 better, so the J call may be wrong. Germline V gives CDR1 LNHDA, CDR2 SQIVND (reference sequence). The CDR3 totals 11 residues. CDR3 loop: CASSNYYEQYF. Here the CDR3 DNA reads TGTGCCAGTAGTAATTACTACGAGCAGTACTTC.

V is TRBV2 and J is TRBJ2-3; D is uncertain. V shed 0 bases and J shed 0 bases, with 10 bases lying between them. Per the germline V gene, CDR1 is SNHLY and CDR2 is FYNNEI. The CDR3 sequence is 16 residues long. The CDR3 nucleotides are TGTGCCAGCAGTGAAGCGTGGGTCGGAAGCACAGATACGCAGTATTTT. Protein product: CASSEAWVGSTDTQYF.

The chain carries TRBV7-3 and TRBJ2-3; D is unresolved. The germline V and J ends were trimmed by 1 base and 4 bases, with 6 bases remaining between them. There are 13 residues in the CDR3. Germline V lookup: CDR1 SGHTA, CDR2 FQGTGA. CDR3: CASSLISADTQYF. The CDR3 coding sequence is TGTGCCAGCAGCTTAATTTCAGCAGATACGCAGTATTTT.

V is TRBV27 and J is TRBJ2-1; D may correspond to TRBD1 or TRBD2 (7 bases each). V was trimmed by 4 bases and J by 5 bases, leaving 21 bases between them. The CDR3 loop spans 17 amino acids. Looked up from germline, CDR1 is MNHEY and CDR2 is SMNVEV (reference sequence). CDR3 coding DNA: TGTGCCAGCAGTTCCCCTAGACAGGGAGGGACACACAATGAGCAGTTCTTC. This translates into CASSSPRQGGTHNEQFF.

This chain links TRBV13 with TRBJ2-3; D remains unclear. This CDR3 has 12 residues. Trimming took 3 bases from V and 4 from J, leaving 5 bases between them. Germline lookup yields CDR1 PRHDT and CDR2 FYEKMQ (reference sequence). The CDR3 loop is CASSLEPDTQYF. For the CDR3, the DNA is TGTGCCAGCAGCTTGGAACCAGATACGCAGTATTTT.

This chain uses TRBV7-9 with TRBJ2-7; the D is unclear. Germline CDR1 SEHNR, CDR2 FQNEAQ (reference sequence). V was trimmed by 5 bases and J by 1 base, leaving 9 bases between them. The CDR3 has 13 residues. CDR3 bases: TGTGCCAGCAGCCAGGTGGGGTCCTACGAGCAGTACTTC. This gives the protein CASSQVGSYEQYF.

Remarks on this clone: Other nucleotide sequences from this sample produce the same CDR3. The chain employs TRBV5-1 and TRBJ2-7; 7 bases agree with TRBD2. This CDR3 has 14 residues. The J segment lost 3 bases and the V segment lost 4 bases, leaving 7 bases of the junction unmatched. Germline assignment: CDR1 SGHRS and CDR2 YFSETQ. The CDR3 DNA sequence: TGCGCCAGCAGCCCTCTGGGGGGGGGCTACGAGCAGTACTTC. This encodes CASSPLGGGYEQYF.

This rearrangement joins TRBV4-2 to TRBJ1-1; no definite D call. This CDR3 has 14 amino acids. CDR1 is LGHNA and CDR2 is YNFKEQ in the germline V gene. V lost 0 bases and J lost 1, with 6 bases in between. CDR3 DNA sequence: TGTGCCAGCAGCCAAGAAACCTCGAACACTGAAGCTTTCTTT. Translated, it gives CASSQETSNTEAFF.